The 22 T cell receptor beta chains below come from one sample, sequenced in a study of Ad26.COV2.S vaccination and SARS-CoV-2 variants. Stated treatment: roughly 19 received Ad26.COV2.S at low or high dose, single or two shots; 5 received placebo; per-sample allocation not given. Each sample was drawn 63 days after the first injection (of vaccine or placebo). Assay: immunoSEQ multiplex PCR; the TCRdb copy retains only in-frame clones and omits some. The sample holds 250,000 or so clones, around 88% seen once. The sample consisted of peripheral blood, taken in a trial of Ad26.COV2.S vaccine versus placebo. These receptors all stem from a person between 18 and 65 years old who received the Ad26.COV2.S COVID-19 vaccine or a placebo.

The CDR3 bases are TGTGCCAGTAGTTCACACAGGGGGCAAGAGACCCAGTACTTC. Protein sequence: CASSSHRGQETQYF. The chain recombines TRBV19 with TRBJ2-5; 8 positions match TRBD1. This CDR3 is built from 14 residues. The trim removed 5 bases at V and 2 bases at J, leaving 4 bases unmatched. Germline V gives CDR1 LNHDA, CDR2 SQIVND (reference sequence).

J is TRBJ1-2 and V is TRBV6-2 or TRBV6-3; TRBD1 might be the D (5 bases). The germline V gene encodes CDR1 MNHEY and CDR2 SVGEGT. CDR3 length equals 14 residues. Trimming left V 5 bases short and J 3 bases short, with 13 bases between. The CDR3 loop reads CASSARRGDYGYTF. In DNA, the CDR3 is TGTGCCAGCAGTGCCCGTAGGGGAGACTATGGCTACACCTTC.

This chain joins TRBV5-1 and TRBJ1-1; TRBD1 matches at 10 bases. The CDR3 is 17 residues long. Germline CDR1 and CDR2: SGHRS and YFSETQ. The trim removed 0 bases at V and 2 bases at J, leaving 7 bases unmatched. CDR3 nucleotides: TGCGCCAGCAGCTTGGCCCCGACAGGGGGCACAAACACTGAAGCTTTCTTT. It yields the protein CASSLAPTGGTNTEAFF. Full variable domain (rest looked up from reference TRBV5-1 and TRBJ1-1): KAGVTQTPRYLIKTRGQQVTLSCSPISGHRSVSWYQQTPGQGLQFLFEYFSETQRNKGNFPGRFSGRQFSNSRSEMNVSTLELGDSALYLCASSLAPTGGTNTEAFFGQGTRLTVV.

The chain carries TRBV7-2 and TRBJ2-2; possible D gene TRBD1, 8 bases. Germline lookup yields CDR1 SGHTA and CDR2 FQGNSA. The length of the CDR3 is 15 residues. Trimming pared 7 bases from V and 5 bases from J, leaving 17 bases between. For the CDR3, the DNA is TGTGCCAGCACCTCTTACAGGGGGGGGACCGGGGAGCTGTTTTTT. This gives the protein CASTSYRGGTGELFF.

This CDR3 is CASGLVGGVTDTQYF. Here the CDR3 DNA reads TGCGCCAGCGGTTTAGTAGGGGGGGTCACAGATACGCAGTATTTT. The J gene is TRBJ2-3, the V gene TRBV5-1; D perhaps matches TRBD2 (7 bases). Trimming pared 7 bases from V and 2 bases from J, leaving 17 bases between. This CDR3 comprises 15 residues. Looked up from germline, CDR1 is SGHRS and CDR2 is YFSETQ.

The J gene is TRBJ2-7, the V gene TRBV27; perhaps TRBD2 as D (6 bases). CDR3 length equals 17 residues. Germline CDR1 is MNHEY and CDR2 is SMNVEV (reference sequence). The V end lost 5 bases, the J end lost 2 bases, and 22 bases lay between the germline ends. The CDR3 DNA reads as TGTGCCAGCAGTAGTCACCTTACTAGCCGCTTTCCCTACGAGCAGTACTTC. Encoded protein: CASSSHLTSRFPYEQYF.

Concerning this clone: This sample also contains other DNA sequences that code for the same CDR3. The chain carries TRBV7-9 and TRBJ1-2, with a possible D match to TRBD1 (6 bases). The CDR3 has 13 residues. The V gene lost 5 bases and the J gene lost 4 bases, with 11 bases spanning the gap. The germline V gene encodes CDR1 SEHNR and CDR2 FQNEAQ (reference sequence). CDR3 DNA: TGTGCCAGCAGCCTGGACAGTTTCTATGGCTACACCTTC. Translating gives CASSLDSFYGYTF.

This clone was detected only once. The chain has TRBV19 and TRBJ2-3; 12 positions match TRBD1. The germline V gene encodes CDR1 LNHDA and CDR2 SQIVND (reference sequence). J gave up 6 bases and V 5 bases, and 9 bases lay outside the gene matches. The length of the CDR3 is 16 residues. CDR3 region: CASSSAGTGGIDTQYF. CDR3 in DNA: TGTGCCAGTAGTTCCGCCGGGACAGGGGGCATTGATACGCAGTATTTT.

The chain employs TRBV20-1 and TRBJ2-1, with D uncertain. The CDR3 extends over 10 amino acids. Trimming stripped 0 bases from V and 8 bases from J, with 2 bases between. The germline V gene encodes CDR1 DFQATT and CDR2 SNEGSKA (reference sequence). The CDR3 sequence: CSARDDEQFF. CDR3 DNA sequence: TGCAGTGCTAGAGATGATGAGCAGTTCTTC.

The chain is built from TRBV7-2 and TRBJ1-1; D may be TRBD1 (5 bases). V gave up 1 base and J gave up 0 bases, with 9 bases separating them. Germline V CDR1 and CDR2: SGHTA, FQGNSA. This CDR3 contains 15 residues. The DNA for the CDR3 is TGTGCCAGCAGCTTAGGGGACGGTATGAACACTGAAGCTTTCTTT. Protein sequence: CASSLGDGMNTEAFF.

J is TRBJ1-1 and V is TRBV18; D is unresolved. Trimming stripped 2 bases from V and 4 bases from J, with 5 bases between. The CDR3 has 12 amino acids. CDR1 is KGHSH, CDR2 LQKENI, per germline. The CDR3 sequence is CASSPGRTEAFF. For the CDR3, the DNA is TGTGCCAGCTCACCAGGGCGCACTGAAGCTTTCTTT. The full variable domain, its missing parts supplied by reference TRBV18 and TRBJ1-1, is NAGVMQNPRHLVRRRGQEARLRCSPMKGHSHVYWYRQLPEEGLKFMVYLQKENIIDESGMPKERFSAEFPKEGPSILRIQQVVRGDSAAYFCASSPGRTEAFFGQGTRLTVV.

The rearrangement joins TRBV6-2 or TRBV6-3 to TRBJ1-5; no reliable D call. The CDR3 covers 15 residues. Germline V lookup: CDR1 MNHEY, CDR2 SVGEGT. The V end lost 2 bases, the J end lost 2 bases, and 10 bases lay between the germline ends. The DNA for the CDR3 is TGTGCCAGCAGTTACGGCTCAGGCGGCAATCAGCCCCAGCATTTT. It specifies CASSYGSGGNQPQHF.

This clone has a single count. The gene calls are TRBV4-1 and TRBJ2-1; D is undetermined. V was pared by 4 bases and J by 4 bases, with 2 bases between. The germline V gene encodes CDR1 MGHRA and CDR2 YSYEKL. This CDR3 has 11 residues. CDR3 protein: CASSLYNEQFF. CDR3 DNA sequence: TGCGCCAGCAGCCTGTACAATGAGCAGTTCTTC.

The V and J genes are TRBV25-1 and TRBJ1-1; D is unclear. The length of the CDR3 is 14 residues. Germline lookup yields CDR1 MGHDK and CDR2 SYGVNS. Trimming stripped 4 bases from V and 5 bases from J, with 14 bases between. For the CDR3, the DNA is TGTGCCAGCAGTGCCTACACCCCGGGGACTGAAGCTTTCTTT. Its protein is CASSAYTPGTEAFF. Using reference TRBV25-1 and TRBJ1-1 for the parts outside the CDR3, the full variable domain is EADIYQTPRYLVIGTGKKITLECSQTMGHDKMYWYQQDPGMELHLIHYSYGVNSTEKGDLSSESTVSRIRTEHFPLTLESARPSHTSQYLCASSAYTPGTEAFFGQGTRLTVV.

The gene calls are TRBV7-8 and TRBJ1-1; 10 positions match TRBD1. The J segment lost 7 bases and the V segment lost 3 bases, leaving 5 bases of the junction unmatched. Germline V gives CDR1 SGHVS, CDR2 FQNEAQ. The CDR3 contains 14 residues. The CDR3: CASSLDRGSSEAFF. The CDR3 nucleotides read TGTGCCAGCAGCTTGGACAGGGGGTCGAGTGAAGCTTTCTTT. Looking up the rest from reference TRBV7-8 and TRBJ1-1 gives the full variable domain: GAGVSQSPRYKVAKRGQDVALRCDPISGHVSLFWYQQALGQGPEFLTYFQNEAQLDKSGLPSDRFFAERPEGSVSTLKIQRTQQEDSAVYLCASSLDRGSSEAFFGQGTRLTVV.

The V call is TRBV6-5, the J call TRBJ2-7; D call uncertain. Trimming took off 10 bases at V and 3 bases at J, with 10 bases between the two ends. The CDR3 loop spans 11 amino acids. Germline V gene data show CDR1 as MNHEY and CDR2 as SVGAGI. In DNA form, the CDR3 reads TGTGCCACGGGCCAAAGCTACGAGCAGTACTTC. This gives the protein CATGQSYEQYF.

This clone showed up just once. The chain couples TRBV18 to TRBJ2-5; D gene unclear. V was shortened by 3 bases and J by 4 bases, with 9 bases between the two germline ends. CDR3 size: 13 residues. The germline CDR1 and CDR2 sequences are KGHSH and LQKENI. CDR3 sequence (DNA): TGTGCCAGCTCACCCGACACGGGAGAGACCCAGTACTTC. It encodes CASSPDTGETQYF.

V usage is TRBV18 and J usage is TRBJ1-2; D ambiguous. This CDR3 is 15 amino acids long. From germline, CDR1 is KGHSH and CDR2 LQKENI. Trimming stripped 0 bases from V and 0 bases from J, with 8 bases between. For the CDR3, the DNA is TGTGCCAGCTCACCACCGGGGAGCTCTAACTATGGCTACACCTTC. This sequence encodes CASSPPGSSNYGYTF.

CDR3 in amino acids: CASSLRGLAGGGLGETQYF. CDR3 nucleotide sequence: TGTGCCAGCAGCCTAAGGGGACTAGCGGGGGGAGGGCTAGGAGAGACCCAGTACTTC. The chain has TRBV5-5 and TRBJ2-5, with TRBD2 matching 15 bases. The CDR3 loop spans 19 amino acids. Trimming removed 4 bases from V and 4 bases from J; junction bases left unmatched: 14. Germline lookup yields CDR1 SGHKS and CDR2 YYEKEE (reference sequence).

The CDR3 loop is CASETAYNQPQHF. CDR3 nucleotides: TGTGCCAGCGAGACAGCGTACAATCAGCCCCAGCATTTT. The gene calls are TRBV6-5 and TRBJ1-5; D is possibly TRBD1 (5 bases). This CDR3 is built from 13 residues. Germline values: CDR1 MNHEY, CDR2 SVGAGI. The germline V and J ends were trimmed by 8 bases and 3 bases, with 11 bases remaining between them.

The CDR3 sequence is CASSQGMTGGQETQYF. The DNA of the CDR3 is TGTGCCAGCAGCCAAGGGATGACAGGGGGTCAAGAGACCCAGTACTTC. V is TRBV4-2 and J is TRBJ2-5, with 9 bases that match TRBD1. The CDR3 loop spans 16 amino acids. V lost 1 base to trimming and J lost 2 bases; unmatched junction nucleotides: 5. Per the germline V gene, CDR1 is LGHNA and CDR2 is YNFKEQ.

This chain links TRBV27 with TRBJ2-4; TRBD2 matches at 16 bases. The CDR3 loop spans 15 amino acids. CDR1 is MNHEY, CDR2 SMNVEV, per germline (reference sequence). Trimming removed 3 bases from V and 13 bases from J; junction bases left unmatched: 6. The CDR3, as DNA: TGTGCCAGCAGTTTTGGGACTAGCGGGGGGGCCAGACAGTACTTC. It translates to CASSFGTSGGARQYF.